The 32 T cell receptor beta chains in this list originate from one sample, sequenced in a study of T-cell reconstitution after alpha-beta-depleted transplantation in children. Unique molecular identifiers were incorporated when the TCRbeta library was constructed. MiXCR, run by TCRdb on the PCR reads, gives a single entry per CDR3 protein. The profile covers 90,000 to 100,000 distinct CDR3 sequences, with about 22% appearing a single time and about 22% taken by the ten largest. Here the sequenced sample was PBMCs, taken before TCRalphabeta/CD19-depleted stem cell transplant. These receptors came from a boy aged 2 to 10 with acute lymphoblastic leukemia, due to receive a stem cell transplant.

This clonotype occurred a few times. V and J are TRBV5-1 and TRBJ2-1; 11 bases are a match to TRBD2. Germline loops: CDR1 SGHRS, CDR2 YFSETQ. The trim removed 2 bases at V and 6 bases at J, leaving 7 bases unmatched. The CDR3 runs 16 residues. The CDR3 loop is CASSFDGTSGGNEQFF. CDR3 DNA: TGCGCCAGCAGCTTCGACGGGACTAGCGGAGGCAATGAGCAGTTCTTC.

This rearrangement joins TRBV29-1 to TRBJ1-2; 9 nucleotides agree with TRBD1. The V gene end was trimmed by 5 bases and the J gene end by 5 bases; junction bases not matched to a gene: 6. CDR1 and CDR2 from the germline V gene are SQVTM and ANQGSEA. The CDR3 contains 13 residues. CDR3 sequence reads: CSVKRGQGYGYTF. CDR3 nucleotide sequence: TGCAGCGTTAAAAGGGGACAGGGTTATGGCTACACCTTC.

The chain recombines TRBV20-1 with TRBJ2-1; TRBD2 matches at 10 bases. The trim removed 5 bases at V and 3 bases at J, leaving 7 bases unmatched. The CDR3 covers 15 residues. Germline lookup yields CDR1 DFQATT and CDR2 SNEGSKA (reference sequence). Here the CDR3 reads CSAPTLAGSYNEQFF. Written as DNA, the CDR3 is TGCAGTGCTCCAACACTAGCGGGAAGCTACAATGAGCAGTTCTTC.

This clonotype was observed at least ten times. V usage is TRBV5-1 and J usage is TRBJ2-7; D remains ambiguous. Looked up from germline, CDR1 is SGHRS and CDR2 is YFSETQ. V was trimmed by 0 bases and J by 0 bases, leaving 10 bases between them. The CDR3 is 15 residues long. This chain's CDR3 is CASSLGTLSSYEQYF. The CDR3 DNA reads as TGCGCCAGCAGCTTGGGCACCCTGAGCTCCTACGAGCAGTACTTC.

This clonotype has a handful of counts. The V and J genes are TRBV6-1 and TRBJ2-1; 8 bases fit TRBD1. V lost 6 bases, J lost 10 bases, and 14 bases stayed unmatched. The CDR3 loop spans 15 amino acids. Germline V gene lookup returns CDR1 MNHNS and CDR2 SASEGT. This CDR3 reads CASSPTGAVLGEQFF. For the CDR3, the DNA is TGTGCCAGCAGCCCGACAGGGGCCGTCCTCGGGGAGCAGTTCTTC.

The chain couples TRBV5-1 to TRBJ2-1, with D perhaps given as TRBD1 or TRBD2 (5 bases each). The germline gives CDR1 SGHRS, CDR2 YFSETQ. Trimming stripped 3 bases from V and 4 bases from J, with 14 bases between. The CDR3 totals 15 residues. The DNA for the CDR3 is TGCGCCAGCAGCTGGTCCCGGGGCCCTTACAATGAGCAGTTCTTC. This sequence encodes CASSWSRGPYNEQFF. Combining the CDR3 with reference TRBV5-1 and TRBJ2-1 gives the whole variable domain KAGVTQTPRYLIKTRGQQVTLSCSPISGHRSVSWYQQTPGQGLQFLFEYFSETQRNKGNFPGRFSGRQFSNSRSEMNVSTLELGDSALYLCASSWSRGPYNEQFFGPGTRLTVL.

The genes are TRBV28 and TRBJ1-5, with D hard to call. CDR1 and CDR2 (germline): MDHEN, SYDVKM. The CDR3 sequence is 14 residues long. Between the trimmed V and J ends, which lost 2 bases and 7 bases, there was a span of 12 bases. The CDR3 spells CASSLEAGVQPQHF. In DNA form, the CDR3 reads TGTGCCAGCAGTTTAGAGGCGGGTGTCCAGCCCCAGCATTTT.

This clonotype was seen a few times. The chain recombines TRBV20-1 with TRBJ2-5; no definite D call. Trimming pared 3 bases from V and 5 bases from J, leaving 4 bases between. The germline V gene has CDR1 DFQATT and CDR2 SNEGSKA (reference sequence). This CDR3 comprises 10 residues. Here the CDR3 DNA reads TGCAGTGCTAGTTGGGAGACCCAGTACTTC. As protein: CSASWETQYF.

CDR3 DNA: TGTGCCAGCAGTGAGTCGGGATCAGCCACAGATACGCAGTATTTT. Protein product: CASSESGSATDTQYF. This chain connects TRBV25-1 to TRBJ2-3; TRBD2 might be the D (5 bases). Germline CDR1 and CDR2: MGHDK and SYGVNS. The CDR3 has 15 residues. Trimming removed 3 bases from V and 2 bases from J, with 12 bases in between.

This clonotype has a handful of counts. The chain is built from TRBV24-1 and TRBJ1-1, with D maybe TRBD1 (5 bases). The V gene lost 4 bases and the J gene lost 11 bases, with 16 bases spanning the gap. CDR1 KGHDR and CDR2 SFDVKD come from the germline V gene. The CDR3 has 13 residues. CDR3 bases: TGTGCCACCAGTGACGGGCCCCGGACAAGGGCTTTCTTT. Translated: CATSDGPRTRAFF.

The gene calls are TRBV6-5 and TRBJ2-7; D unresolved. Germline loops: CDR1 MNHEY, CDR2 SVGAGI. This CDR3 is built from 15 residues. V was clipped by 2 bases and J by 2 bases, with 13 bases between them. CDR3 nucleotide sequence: TGTGCCAGCAGTTACGGAGATCCTGGGACCTACGAGCAGTACTTC. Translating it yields CASSYGDPGTYEQYF.

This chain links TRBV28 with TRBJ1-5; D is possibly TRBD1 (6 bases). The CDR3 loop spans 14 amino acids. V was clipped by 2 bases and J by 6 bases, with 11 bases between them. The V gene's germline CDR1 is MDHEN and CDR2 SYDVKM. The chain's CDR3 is CASSLIGGGQPQHF. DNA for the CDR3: TGTGCCAGCAGTTTAATAGGGGGAGGTCAGCCCCAGCATTTT.

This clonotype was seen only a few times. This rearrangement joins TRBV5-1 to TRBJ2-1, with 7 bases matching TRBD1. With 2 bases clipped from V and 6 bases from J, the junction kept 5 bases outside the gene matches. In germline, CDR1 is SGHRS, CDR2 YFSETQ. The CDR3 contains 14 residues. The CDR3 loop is CASSFQGGGNEQFF. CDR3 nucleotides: TGCGCCAGCAGCTTTCAAGGGGGCGGCAATGAGCAGTTCTTC.

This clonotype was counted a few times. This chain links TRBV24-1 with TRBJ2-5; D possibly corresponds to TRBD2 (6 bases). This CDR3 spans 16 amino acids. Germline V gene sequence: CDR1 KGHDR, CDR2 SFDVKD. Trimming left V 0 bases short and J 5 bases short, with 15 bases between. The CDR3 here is CATSDLQGGGRETQYF. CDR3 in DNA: TGTGCCACCAGTGATTTGCAAGGCGGAGGGAGGGAGACCCAGTACTTC.

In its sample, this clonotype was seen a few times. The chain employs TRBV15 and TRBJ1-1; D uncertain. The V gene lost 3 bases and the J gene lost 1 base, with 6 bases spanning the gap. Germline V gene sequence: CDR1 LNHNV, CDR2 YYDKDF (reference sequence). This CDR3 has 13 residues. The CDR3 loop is CATSSFGNTEAFF. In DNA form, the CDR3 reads TGTGCCACCAGCAGTTTCGGGAACACTGAAGCTTTCTTT.

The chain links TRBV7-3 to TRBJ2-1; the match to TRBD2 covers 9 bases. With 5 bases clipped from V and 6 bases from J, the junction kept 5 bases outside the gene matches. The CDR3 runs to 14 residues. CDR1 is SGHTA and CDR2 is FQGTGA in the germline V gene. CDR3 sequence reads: CASSLPGLANEQFF. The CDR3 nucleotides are TGTGCCAGCAGCCTACCGGGACTAGCCAATGAGCAGTTCTTC. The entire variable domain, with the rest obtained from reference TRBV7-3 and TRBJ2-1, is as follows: GAGVSQTPSNKVTEKGKYVELRCDPISGHTALYWYRQSLGQGPEFLIYFQGTGAADDSGLPNDRFFAVRPEGSVSTLKIQRTERGDSAVYLCASSLPGLANEQFFGPGTRLTVL.

The CDR3 DNA reads TGTGCCAGCAGCGGCGACCCGGGACCAGGAAACACCATATATTTT. Translating gives CASSGDPGPGNTIYF. J is TRBJ1-3 and V is TRBV7-9, with a tentative D call TRBD1 (5 bases). The CDR3 is 15 residues long. Germline CDR1 is SEHNR and CDR2 is FQNEAQ (reference sequence). V was pared by 5 bases and J by 4 bases, with 15 bases between.

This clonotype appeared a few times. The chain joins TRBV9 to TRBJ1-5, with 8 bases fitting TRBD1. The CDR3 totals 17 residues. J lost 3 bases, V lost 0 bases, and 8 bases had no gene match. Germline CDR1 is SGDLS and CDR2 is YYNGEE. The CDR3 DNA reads TGTGCCAGCAGCGTAGGTCCGGACAGGGCGAACAATCAGCCCCAGCATTTT. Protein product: CASSVGPDRANNQPQHF. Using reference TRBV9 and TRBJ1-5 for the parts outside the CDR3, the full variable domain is DSGVTQTPKHLITATGQRVTLRCSPRSGDLSVYWYQQSLDQGLQFLIQYYNGEERAKGNILERFSAQQFPDLHSELNLSSLELGDSALYFCASSVGPDRANNQPQHFGDGTRLSIL.

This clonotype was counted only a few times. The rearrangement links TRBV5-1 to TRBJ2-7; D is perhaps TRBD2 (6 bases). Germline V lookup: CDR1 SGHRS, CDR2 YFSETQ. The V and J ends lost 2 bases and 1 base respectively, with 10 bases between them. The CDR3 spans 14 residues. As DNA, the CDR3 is TGCGCCAGCAGCTTCGGAGGGACGTCCTACGAGCAGTACTTC. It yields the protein CASSFGGTSYEQYF. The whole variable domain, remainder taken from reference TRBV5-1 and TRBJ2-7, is KAGVTQTPRYLIKTRGQQVTLSCSPISGHRSVSWYQQTPGQGLQFLFEYFSETQRNKGNFPGRFSGRQFSNSRSEMNVSTLELGDSALYLCASSFGGTSYEQYFGPGTRLTVT.

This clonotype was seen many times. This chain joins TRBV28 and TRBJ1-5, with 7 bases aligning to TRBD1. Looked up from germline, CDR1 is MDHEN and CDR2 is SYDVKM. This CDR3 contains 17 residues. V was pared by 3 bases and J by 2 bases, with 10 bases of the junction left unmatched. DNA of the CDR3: TGTGCCAGCAGTTTGCGACAGGGCCGGAAGGGCAATCAGCCCCAGCATTTT. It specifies CASSLRQGRKGNQPQHF.

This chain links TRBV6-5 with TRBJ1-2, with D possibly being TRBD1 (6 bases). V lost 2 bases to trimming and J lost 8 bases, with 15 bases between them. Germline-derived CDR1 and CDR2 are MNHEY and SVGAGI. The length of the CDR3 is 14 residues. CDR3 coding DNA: TGTGCCAGCAGTTACGAGACAGGTGGGCGAGGCTACACCTTC. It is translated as CASSYETGGRGYTF.

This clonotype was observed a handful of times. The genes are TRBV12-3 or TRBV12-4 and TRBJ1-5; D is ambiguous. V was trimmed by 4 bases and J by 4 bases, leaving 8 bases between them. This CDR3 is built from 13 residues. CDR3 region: CASSSERNQPQHF. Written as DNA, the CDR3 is TGTGCCAGCAGTTCTGAACGGAATCAGCCCCAGCATTTT.

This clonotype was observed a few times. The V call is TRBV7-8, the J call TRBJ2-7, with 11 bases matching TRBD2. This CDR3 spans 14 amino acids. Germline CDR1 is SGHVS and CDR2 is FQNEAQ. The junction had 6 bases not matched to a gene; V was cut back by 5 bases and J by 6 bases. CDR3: CASSMTSGKGEQYF. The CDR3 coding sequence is TGTGCCAGCAGCATGACTAGCGGGAAGGGCGAGCAGTACTTC.

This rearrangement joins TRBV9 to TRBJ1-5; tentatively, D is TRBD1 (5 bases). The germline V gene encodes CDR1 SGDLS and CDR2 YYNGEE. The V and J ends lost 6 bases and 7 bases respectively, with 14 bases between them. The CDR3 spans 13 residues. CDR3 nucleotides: TGTGCCAGCAATAATGGGGGAGAGCAGCCCCAGCATTTT. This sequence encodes CASNNGGEQPQHF.

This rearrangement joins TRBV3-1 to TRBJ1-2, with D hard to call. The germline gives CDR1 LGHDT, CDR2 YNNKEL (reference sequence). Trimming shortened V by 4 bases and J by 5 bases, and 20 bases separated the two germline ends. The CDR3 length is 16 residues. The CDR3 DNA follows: TGTGCCAGCAGCCCCGACTTTTCAAGGACGGAATATGGCTACACCTTC. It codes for CASSPDFSRTEYGYTF.

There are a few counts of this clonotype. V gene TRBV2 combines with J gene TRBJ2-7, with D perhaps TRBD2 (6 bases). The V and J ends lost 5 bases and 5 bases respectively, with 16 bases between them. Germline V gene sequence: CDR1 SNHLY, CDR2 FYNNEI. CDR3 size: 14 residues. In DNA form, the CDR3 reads TGTGCCAGCAGTAGTAGCGGAGGTAATGACGAGCAGTACTTC. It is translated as CASSSSGGNDEQYF.

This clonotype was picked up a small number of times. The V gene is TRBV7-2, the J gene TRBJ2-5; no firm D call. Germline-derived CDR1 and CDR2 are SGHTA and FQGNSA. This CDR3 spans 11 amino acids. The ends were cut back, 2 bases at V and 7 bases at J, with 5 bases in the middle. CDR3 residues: CASSLLATQYF. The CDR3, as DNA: TGTGCCAGCAGCTTATTAGCGACCCAGTACTTC.

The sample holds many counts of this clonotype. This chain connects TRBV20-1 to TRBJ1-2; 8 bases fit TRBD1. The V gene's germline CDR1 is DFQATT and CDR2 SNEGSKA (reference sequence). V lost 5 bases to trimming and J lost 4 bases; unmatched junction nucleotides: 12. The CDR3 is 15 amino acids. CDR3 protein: CSASPTGVISYGYTF. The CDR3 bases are TGCAGTGCTTCCCCGACAGGGGTCATCAGCTATGGCTACACCTTC.

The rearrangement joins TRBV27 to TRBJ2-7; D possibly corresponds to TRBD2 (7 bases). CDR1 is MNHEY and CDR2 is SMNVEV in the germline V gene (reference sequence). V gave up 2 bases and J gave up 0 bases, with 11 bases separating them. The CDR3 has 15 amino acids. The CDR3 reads CASSLGGASSYEQYF. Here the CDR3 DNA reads TGTGCCAGCAGTTTAGGGGGGGCGAGCTCCTACGAGCAGTACTTC.

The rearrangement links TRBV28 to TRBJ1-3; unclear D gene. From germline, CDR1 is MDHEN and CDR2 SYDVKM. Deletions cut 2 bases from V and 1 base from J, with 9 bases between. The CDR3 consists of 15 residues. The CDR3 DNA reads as TGTGCCAGCAGTTTACCCTTAGCGTCTGGAAACACCATATATTTT. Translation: CASSLPLASGNTIYF.

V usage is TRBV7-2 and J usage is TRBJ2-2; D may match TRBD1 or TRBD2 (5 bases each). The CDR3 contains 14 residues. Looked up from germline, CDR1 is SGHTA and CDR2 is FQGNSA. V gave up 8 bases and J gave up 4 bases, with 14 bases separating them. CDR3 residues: CASRRGASTGELFF. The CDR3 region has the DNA TGTGCCAGCCGGAGAGGGGCGTCCACCGGGGAGCTGTTTTTT.

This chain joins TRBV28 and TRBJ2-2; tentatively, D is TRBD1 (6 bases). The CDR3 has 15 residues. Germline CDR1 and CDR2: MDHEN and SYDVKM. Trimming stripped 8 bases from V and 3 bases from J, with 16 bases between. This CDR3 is CASAKEGEYTGELFF. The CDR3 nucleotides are TGTGCCAGCGCCAAAGAGGGGGAGTACACCGGGGAGCTGTTTTTT.